This T cell receptor beta chain was recorded in a study of cytomegalovirus exposure and HLA in healthy donors. Study-wide points: A later analysis reported that several of the most significant clusters appeared to be linked to common viral pathogens, among them Epstein-Barr virus. Data from an earlier analysis indicated that most TCR beta V segments were productive either about 87% or about 30% of the time.

This CDR3 comprises 16 residues. The trim removed 4 bases at V and 9 bases at J, leaving 16 bases unmatched. Germline lookup yields CDR1 SGHRS and CDR2 YFSETQ. Notes on this clone: Its antigen is undetermined.

PCR was performed using 60 Vbeta and 13 Jbeta primers. TCRdb's table, derived via immunoSEQ multiplex PCR, lists solely in-frame clones and lacks some. Seen here are roughly 160,000 clones, around 85% observed once, and the top ten hold 1%. The sequence was obtained from a boy aged 2 to 10 in good health and CMV-seronegative. This chain uses TRBV5-1 with TRBJ2-7, with 10 bases lining up with TRBD2. Sequenced sample: PBMCs. CDR3 residues: CASSDPGGLAPRRQYF. DNA for the CDR3: TGCGCCAGCAGCGACCCAGGGGGACTAGCGCCTCGACGGCAGTACTTC.